This TCR beta chain was captured in a study of radiotherapy plus CTLA-4 blockade in lung cancer. This clone was observed a few times. V gave up 1 base and J gave up 1 base, with 4 bases separating them. From germline, CDR1 is MGHRA and CDR2 YSYEKL. CDR3 length equals 13 residues. The assay was immunoSEQ multiplex PCR, and TCRdb's table has in-frame clones only and misses some. The table shows more than 75,000 clones, with 72% occurring only once. The receptor was derived from a human donor with non-small cell lung cancer that progressed on radiotherapy plus ipilimumab. The chain combines TRBV4-1 with TRBJ1-1; D unclear. The starting material was peripheral blood, obtained from a patient treated with radiotherapy plus ipilimumab. The CDR3 nucleotides read TGCGCCAGCAGCCAAGTCGAGAACACTGAAGCTTTCTTT. Protein product: CASSQVENTEAFF.